A single sample is the source of the 21 T cell receptor beta chains below, sequenced in a study of regulatory T cells in long-lasting Graves disease. Indicated time point: persistent/refractory GD, antithyroid drugs over 5 years with positive TRAb. PBMCs provided the RNA from which the TCR library was made. TCR beta libraries were built with iRepertoire HTBI primers and Arm-PCR of CDR3 regions. From the multiplex PCR reads, TCRdb called clonotypes with MiXCR, one entry per CDR3 protein. The sample comprises 350,000 to 500,000 distinct CDR3 sequences, 21% of which are singletons, and 13% to 15% rests with the top ten. Material: peripheral blood mononuclear cells (PBMCs), obtained when the disease was refractory, from a patient treated with antithyroid drugs. Receptors originate from a female donor with Graves disease.

This clonotype was seen repeatedly, ten times or more. The rearrangement links TRBV27 to TRBJ1-4; D uncertain. The CDR3 runs to 13 residues. V lost 4 bases and J lost 4, with 7 bases in between. Looked up from germline, CDR1 is MNHEY and CDR2 is SMNVEV (reference sequence). This CDR3 is CASSWGNNEKLFF. The CDR3 DNA is TGTGCCAGCAGTTGGGGAAATAATGAAAAACTGTTTTTT. The full variable domain, with the rest looked up from reference TRBV27 and TRBJ1-4, is EAQVTQNPRYLITVTGKKLTVTCSQNMNHEYMSWYRQDPGLGLRQIYYSMNVEVTDKGDVPEGYKVSRKEKRNFPLILESPSPNQTSLYFCASSWGNNEKLFFGSGTQLSVL.

The rearrangement uses TRBV7-9 and TRBJ1-6; D is possibly TRBD1 (5 bases). V was shortened by 6 bases and J by 7 bases, with 13 bases between the two germline ends. Germline V gives CDR1 SEHNR, CDR2 FQNEAQ (reference sequence). The CDR3 is 14 amino acids. As DNA, the CDR3 is TGTGCCAGCAGATCAGGGTTAAACAATTCACCCCTCCACTTT. Encoded protein: CASRSGLNNSPLHF.

J is TRBJ2-7 and V is TRBV4-1; 9 nucleotides agree with TRBD1. Germline CDR1 is MGHRA and CDR2 is YSYEKL. V gave up 3 bases and J gave up 6 bases; unmatched junction bases: 12. The CDR3 is made up of 16 amino acids. The CDR3 here is CASSHQILTGGSEQYF. In nucleotides, the CDR3 is TGCGCCAGCAGCCACCAAATACTAACAGGGGGCAGCGAGCAGTACTTC.

The chain joins TRBV6-1 to TRBJ2-3; 8 bases align to TRBD2. Looked up from germline, CDR1 is MNHNS and CDR2 is SASEGT. The trim removed 7 bases at V and 2 bases at J, leaving 8 bases unmatched. The CDR3 length is 15 residues. CDR3: CASTPERENTDTQYF. DNA for the CDR3: TGTGCCAGCACCCCAGAGCGGGAGAACACAGATACGCAGTATTTT.

The genes are TRBV5-6 and TRBJ2-7; 9 bases match TRBD1. Germline CDR1 SGHDT, CDR2 YYEEEE. J gave up 4 bases and V 4 bases, and 12 bases lay outside the gene matches. The length of the CDR3 is 16 residues. The DNA of the CDR3 is TGTGCCAGCAGCCCAGAGGAGGGGACAGGGAGATACGAGCAGTACTTC. This sequence encodes CASSPEEGTGRYEQYF.

This clonotype was observed at least ten times. V and J are TRBV7-2 and TRBJ2-7; D remains unclear. The CDR3 length is 12 residues. The germline gives CDR1 SGHTA, CDR2 FQGNSA. V shed 4 bases and J shed 4 bases, with 8 bases lying between them. CDR3 sequence reads: CASSSSRYEQYF. The CDR3 nucleotides are TGTGCCAGCAGCTCCTCCCGGTACGAGCAGTACTTC.

The chain recombines TRBV18 with TRBJ2-2; 10 nucleotides line up with TRBD2. The CDR3 length is 16 residues. J was trimmed by 4 bases and V by 0 bases; bases with no gene match: 2. Germline V gene lookup returns CDR1 KGHSH and CDR2 LQKENI. The CDR3 nucleotides are TGTGCCAGCTCACCACCACTAGCGGGAACCACCGGGGAGCTGTTTTTT. Its translation is CASSPPLAGTTGELFF.

In its sample, this clonotype was seen many times. This rearrangement joins TRBV27 to TRBJ1-4; 7 positions match TRBD1. Trimming at V came to 6 bases and at J to 10 bases, leaving 8 bases not matched to a gene. The CDR3 loop spans 13 amino acids. Looked up from germline, CDR1 is MNHEY and CDR2 is SMNVEV (reference sequence). Here the CDR3 DNA reads TGTGCCAGCAGACAGGGGTCCCAGGGAAAACTGTTTTTT. Residues: CASRQGSQGKLFF.

This clonotype was recorded many times. This chain connects TRBV28 to TRBJ2-7, with a tentative D call TRBD1 (6 bases). The V gene lost 4 bases and the J gene lost 0 bases, with 10 bases spanning the gap. This CDR3 has 14 amino acids. The V gene's germline CDR1 is MDHEN and CDR2 SYDVKM. CDR3 residues: CASSYDRNSYEQYF. CDR3 in DNA: TGTGCCAGCAGTTACGACAGGAACTCCTACGAGCAGTACTTC.

This rearrangement joins TRBV29-1 to TRBJ2-1; 7 bases line up with TRBD2. The CDR3 runs 15 residues. Losses at the gene ends were 3 bases for V and 8 bases for J; bases not matched to a gene: 13. CDR1 and CDR2 from the germline V gene are SQVTM and ANQGSEA. The CDR3 DNA reads as TGCAGCGTTGAGAAAGGCGGGAGCCCCAGGGATGAGCAGTTCTTC. Its translation: CSVEKGGSPRDEQFF.

This clonotype was counted many times. The chain links TRBV10-3 to TRBJ2-7; 7 bases agree with TRBD1. Germline CDR1 and CDR2: ENHRY and SYGVKD. V lost 3 bases to trimming and J lost 2 bases; unmatched junction nucleotides: 10. This CDR3 contains 16 residues. The CDR3 here is CAISEYTGVLTYEQYF. The CDR3 nucleotides are TGTGCCATCAGTGAATACACAGGGGTCCTTACCTACGAGCAGTACTTC.

This clonotype was seen many times. The chain couples TRBV7-2 to TRBJ2-7; TRBD2 agrees at 10 bases. Per germline, CDR1 SGHTA and CDR2 FQGNSA. With 4 bases clipped from V and 4 bases from J, the junction kept 10 bases outside the gene matches. The CDR3 is 16 residues long. The CDR3 region is CASSSQDSAGGYEQYF. CDR3 nucleotide sequence: TGTGCCAGCAGCTCCCAGGATTCAGCGGGAGGGTACGAGCAGTACTTC.

The rearrangement joins TRBV10-3 to TRBJ2-2; no clear D gene. V dropped 0 bases and J dropped 4 bases, with 6 bases sitting between them. The CDR3 sequence is 14 residues long. The germline CDR1 and CDR2 sequences are ENHRY and SYGVKD. In DNA, the CDR3 is TGTGCCATCAGTGAGTCGTGGGGCACCGGGGAGCTGTTTTTT. Translated: CAISESWGTGELFF.

This clonotype was detected only a few times. The chain joins TRBV3-1 to TRBJ2-7; 8 bases match TRBD1. The V gene end was trimmed by 0 bases and the J gene end by 6 bases; junction bases not matched to a gene: 7. CDR1 LGHDT and CDR2 YNNKEL come from the germline V gene (reference sequence). The CDR3 extends over 15 amino acids. The CDR3 region has the DNA TGTGCCAGCAGCCAAGACATGGACAGGGTTGGCGAGCAGTACTTC. Amino acids: CASSQDMDRVGEQYF.

This clonotype was found many times. The chain combines TRBV6-1 with TRBJ2-2, with D tentatively TRBD1 (6 bases). Germline loops: CDR1 MNHNS, CDR2 SASEGT. CDR3 length: 15 residues. Trimming removed 4 bases at V and 0 bases at J, with 9 bases between. The CDR3 loop is CASSVDRPNTGELFF. CDR3 nucleotides: TGTGCCAGCAGTGTTGACAGGCCGAACACCGGGGAGCTGTTTTTT.

About this clonotype itself: A read error is possible here, since a much larger clone lies one base away. The genes are TRBV2 and TRBJ2-7; a possible D gene is TRBD1 (6 bases). This CDR3 comprises 13 residues. The germline gives CDR1 SNHLY, CDR2 FYNNEI. V shed 1 base and J shed 3 bases, with 7 bases lying between them. The CDR3 loop reads CASSEEGHYEQYF. The CDR3 region has the DNA TGTGCCAGCAGTGAAGAGGGACACTACGAGCAGTACTTC. Looking up the rest from reference TRBV2 and TRBJ2-7 gives the full variable domain: EPEVTQTPSHQVTQMGQEVILRCVPISNHLYFYWYRQILGQKVEFLVSFYNNEISEKSEIFDDQFSVERPDGSNFTLKIRSTKLEDSAMYFCASSEEGHYEQYFGPGTRLTVT.

This clonotype appeared many times. This rearrangement joins TRBV3-1 to TRBJ2-7; D not resolved. The CDR3 covers 13 residues. The germline V gene has CDR1 LGHDT and CDR2 YNNKEL (reference sequence). The V end was cut by 4 bases, the J end by 3 bases, with 10 bases between. CDR3 loop: CASSLVGIYEQYF. CDR3 coding DNA: TGTGCCAGCAGCCTTGTAGGGATCTACGAGCAGTACTTC.

This clonotype has ten or more counts. This chain links TRBV6-1 with TRBJ2-7, with no clear D. V was cut by 3 bases and J by 0 bases, with 6 bases left in between. The CDR3 consists of 13 residues. Germline-derived CDR1 and CDR2 are MNHNS and SASEGT. The CDR3 sequence is CASSDFLSYEQYF. CDR3 DNA: TGTGCCAGCAGTGATTTCCTCTCCTACGAGCAGTACTTC.

This clonotype was seen many times. V and J are TRBV15 and TRBJ2-6, with D perhaps being TRBD1 or TRBD2 (5 bases each). The CDR3 totals 15 residues. Per germline, CDR1 LNHNV and CDR2 YYDKDF (reference sequence). V was cut by 6 bases and J by 4 bases, with 13 bases left in between. In DNA, the CDR3 is TGTGCCACCAGTTCGAGCCGGGACGGGGCCAACGTCCTGACTTTC. The encoded protein is CATSSSRDGANVLTF.

This clonotype was counted ten times or more. This chain connects TRBV27 to TRBJ1-6; D is unresolved. The germline V gene encodes CDR1 MNHEY and CDR2 SMNVEV (reference sequence). V shed 4 bases and J shed 7 bases, with 8 bases lying between them. The CDR3 has 13 amino acids. CDR3 sequence reads: CASSSVWNSPLHF. The CDR3 DNA sequence: TGTGCCAGCAGTTCAGTATGGAATTCACCCCTCCACTTT.

This clonotype has ten or more counts. This sequence joins TRBV20-1 and TRBJ2-7, with TRBD2 matching over 10 bases. The CDR3 length is 14 residues. Trimming took 1 base from V and 3 from J; bases not matched to a gene: 3. Per the germline V gene, CDR1 is DFQATT and CDR2 is SNEGSKA (reference sequence). CDR3 protein: CSARVASGSYEQYF. The CDR3 nucleotides read TGCAGTGCTAGAGTGGCTAGCGGGAGCTACGAGCAGTACTTC.